This is a list of T cell receptor beta chains from one sample in a study of metastatic and nonmetastatic thyroid tumors. TCRdb re-called the PCR reads with MiXCR. The sample carries 25,000 to 40,000 clones, approximately 19% recorded once. Specimen: blood. The receptors were gathered from a female donor with papillary thyroid cancer or a benign thyroid nodule (not recorded which). Some clones in this sample may be carry-over from other donors' samples. CDR3s include the opening cysteine and the closing phenylalanine or tryptophan. D genes are given only for firm matches. Clone size is given for some rows only: seen once, a few or many times, or a class if the clone is expanded.

size: many
J: TRBJ1-1
length: 13
D: .
V: TRBV19
DNA: TGTGCCAGTAGTGGGCCCCTGAACACTGAAGCTTTCTTT
CDR3: CASSGPLNTEAFF

size: many
J: TRBJ2-2
length: 14
D: .
V: TRBV10-2
DNA: TGCGCCAGCAGTGTGGAGGGGTTCACCGGGGAGCTGTTTTTT
CDR3: CASSVEGFTGELFF

size: many
J: TRBJ2-7
length: 19
D: TRBD2
V: TRBV6-2/TRBV6-3
DNA: TGTGCCAGCAGTTACTCGAACCCCCTAGCGGGAGGGCTCTGGGACGAGCAGTACTTC
CDR3: CASSYSNPLAGGLWDEQYF

size: many
J: TRBJ2-1
length: 14
D: .
V: TRBV6-2/TRBV6-3
DNA: TGTGCCAGCAACGACTGGAACTCCTACAATGAGCAGTTCTTC
CDR3: CASNDWNSYNEQFF

size: few
J: TRBJ1-1
length: 12
D: TRBD1
V: TRBV19
DNA: TGTGCTAGTAGACAGGGGGACACTGAATCTTTCTTT
CDR3: CASRQGDTESFF

size: many
J: TRBJ1-1
length: 13
D: .
V: TRBV18
DNA: TGTGCCAGCTCACCGGGCCGGAACACTGAAGCTTTCTTT
CDR3: CASSPGRNTEAFF

size: once
J: TRBJ2-1
length: 15
D: .
V: TRBV5-6
DNA: TGTGCCAGCAGCTTAGGACTGCAGGGCTACAATGAGCAGTTCTTC
CDR3: CASSLGLQGYNEQFF

size: few
J: TRBJ2-7
length: 12
D: .
V: TRBV7-2
DNA: TGTGCCAGCAGCCGTCCTGGGTACGAGCAGTACTTC
CDR3: CASSRPGYEQYF

size: medium-sized
J: TRBJ1-5
length: 18
D: .
V: TRBV6-1
DNA: TGTGCCAGCAGTAAGCAGAGGGTCGTCGACCATAGCAATCAGCCCCAGCATTTT
CDR3: CASSKQRVVDHSNQPQHF

size: many
J: TRBJ2-3
length: 15
D: .
V: TRBV5-5
DNA: TGTGCCAGCAGCTTGGGACCGATTAGCACAGATACGCAGTATTTT
CDR3: CASSLGPISTDTQYF

size: few
J: TRBJ1-2
length: 16
D: TRBD1
V: TRBV12-3/TRBV12-4
DNA: TGTGCCAGCACACGGCGCAACTCCGGGACAGATTATGGCTACACCTTC
CDR3: CASTRRNSGTDYGYTF

size: many
J: TRBJ1-2
length: 13
D: .
V: TRBV19
DNA: TGTGCCAGTAGCGTTACGGGGACCTATGGCTACACCTTC
CDR3: CASSVTGTYGYTF

size: many
J: TRBJ2-7
length: 14
D: .
V: TRBV9
DNA: TGTGCCAGCAGCACCCGGGCCAACTCCTACGAGCAGTACTTC
CDR3: CASSTRANSYEQYF

size: .
J: TRBJ2-3
length: 14
D: .
V: TRBV9
DNA: TGTGCCAGCAGCGTAGTCACTGGCACAGATACGCAGTATTTT
CDR3: CASSVVTGTDTQYF

size: many
J: TRBJ1-1
length: 12
D: .
V: TRBV20-1
DNA: TGCAGTGCTAGCCTAGACAGCACTGAAGCTTTCTTT
CDR3: CSASLDSTEAFF

size: many
J: TRBJ2-3
length: 14
D: .
V: TRBV5-1
DNA: TGCGCCAGCAGCGGCCACGGGACGTCCGATACGCAGTATTTT
CDR3: CASSGHGTSDTQYF

size: few
J: TRBJ1-4
length: 16
D: .
V: TRBV6-1
DNA: TGTGCCAGCAGTTCCCTGAAGGGAAGTGATCGTGAAAAACTGTTTTTT
CDR3: CASSSLKGSDREKLFF

size: few
J: TRBJ2-7
length: 16
D: TRBD2
V: TRBV28
DNA: TGTGCCAGCAGTTTATCGCTGACTAGCGGGGGCTACGAGCAGTACTTC
CDR3: CASSLSLTSGGYEQYF

size: many
J: TRBJ1-4
length: 14
D: .
V: TRBV20-1
DNA: TGCAGTGCTAGAGATCTCAGGGAACAGGAAAAACTGTTTTTT
CDR3: CSARDLREQEKLFF

size: .
J: TRBJ2-7
length: 12
D: .
V: TRBV6-1
DNA: TGTGCCAGCAGTGAAGGGCCCTACGAGCAGTACTTC
CDR3: CASSEGPYEQYF

size: .
J: TRBJ1-1
length: 14
D: TRBD1
V: TRBV5-5
DNA: TGTGCCAGCAGCTTGGAATGGAGGACAGGGGTAACTTTCTTT
CDR3: CASSLEWRTGVTFF

size: .
J: TRBJ2-2
length: 15
D: TRBD1
V: TRBV13
DNA: TGTGCCAGCAGGCGGACAGGGAGTCGCAACGGGGAGCTGTTTTTT
CDR3: CASRRTGSRNGELFF

size: many
J: TRBJ2-7
length: 14
D: TRBD2
V: TRBV9
DNA: TGTGCCAGCAGCGTCCCCGGCCGGGGGGGCGAGCAGTACTTC
CDR3: CASSVPGRGGEQYF

size: many
J: TRBJ2-7
length: 15
D: .
V: TRBV7-2
DNA: TGTGCCAGCAGCTTAGATCGGGACACCTCCTACGAGCAGTACTTC
CDR3: CASSLDRDTSYEQYF

size: .
J: TRBJ2-7
length: 12
D: .
V: TRBV2
DNA: TGTGCCAGCAGTGATGGGGCCTACGAGCAGTACTTC
CDR3: CASSDGAYEQYF

size: medium-sized
J: TRBJ1-2
length: 15
D: .
V: TRBV19
DNA: TGTGCCAGTAGGACCACCGCGGGACAATACTATGGCTACACCTTC
CDR3: CASRTTAGQYYGYTF

size: few
J: TRBJ1-1
length: 12
D: .
V: TRBV19
DNA: TGTGCCAGTAGTAGGGGCTACACTGAAGCTTTCTTT
CDR3: CASSRGYTEAFF

size: many
J: TRBJ2-5
length: 16
D: .
V: TRBV25-1
DNA: TGTGCCAGCAGTGAATATTTCGGCACGTACCAAGAGACCCAGTACTTC
CDR3: CASSEYFGTYQETQYF

size: few
J: TRBJ1-2
length: 14
D: .
V: TRBV24-1
DNA: TGTGCCACCAGCGGGACCGACGGAACCTATGGCTACACCTTC
CDR3: CATSGTDGTYGYTF